The rows below give T cell receptor beta chains drawn from one sample of a study of cytotoxic CD8 clonotypes in ibrutinib-treated CLL. Generated by immunoSEQ multiplex PCR, the TCRdb table keeps only in-frame clones and is missing some. The table records over 100,000 clones, 80% to 90% of them present only once. Specimen: PBMCs, collected after 24 months of ibrutinib treatment. Source of these receptors: a human donor with chronic lymphocytic leukemia. CDR3s include the opening cysteine and the closing phenylalanine or tryptophan. A D gene is named only where the DNA matches it firmly. Clone size is not always given. Where it is, it says once, few, many or a class for expanded clones.

v_gene,j_gene,abundance,d_gene,CDR3aa,CDR3nt
TRBV7-8,TRBJ2-3,NA,NA,CASSSGGRRDTDTQYF,TGTGCCAGCAGCTCCGGGGGACGGCGAGACACAGATACGCAGTATTTT
TRBV28,TRBJ1-5,NA,TRBD1,CASSGTGGRGNQPQHF,TGTGCCAGCAGCGGGACAGGGGGTCGGGGCAATCAGCCCCAGCATTTT
TRBV28,TRBJ2-7,NA,NA,CASTPRAQGPEQYF,TGTGCCAGCACCCCTCGGGCGCAAGGTCCCGAGCAGTACTTC
TRBV29-1,TRBJ2-5,NA,TRBD2,CSVEEGRGETQYF,TGCAGCGTTGAAGAGGGGAGGGGAGAGACCCAGTACTTC
TRBV25-1,TRBJ1-2,NA,TRBD1,CASSVLSDRGGYTF,TGTGCCAGCAGTGTCCTGTCTGACAGGGGCGGCTACACCTTC
TRBV19,TRBJ1-1,NA,NA,CASSIRQSNTEAFF,TGTGCCAGTAGTATCCGACAGAGTAACACTGAAGCTTTCTTT
TRBV19,TRBJ2-1,NA,NA,CASTEDRAGGMSYNEQFF,TGTGCCAGCACAGAGGACAGGGCGGGGGGAATGTCCTACAATGAGCAGTTCTTC
TRBV5-6,TRBJ1-3,NA,NA,CASSLSGGGTGNTIYF,TGTGCCAGCAGCTTGAGTGGCGGGGGTACTGGAAACACCATATATTTT
TRBV11-3,TRBJ2-2,NA,TRBD2,CASSLVTGGGRTGELFF,TGTGCCAGCAGCTTAGTAACAGGCGGGGGAAGGACCGGGGAGCTGTTTTTT
TRBV11-2,TRBJ2-1,NA,NA,CASSPPPGYIGYNEQFF,TGTGCCAGCAGCCCTCCGCCGGGTTACATCGGGTACAATGAGCAGTTCTTC
TRBV30,TRBJ1-2,NA,NA,CAWSPRVERWTF,TGTGCCTGGAGTCCCAGGGTTGAACGTTGGACCTTC
TRBV6-6,TRBJ2-2,NA,NA,CASSYGGYEELFF,TGTGCCAGCAGTTACGGAGGGTATGAGGAGCTGTTTTTT
TRBV5-1,TRBJ1-2,once,NA,CASSNDSVRYGYTF,TGCGCCAGCAGCAACGACAGTGTTCGCTATGGCTACACCTTC
TRBV6-5,TRBJ2-7,NA,NA,CASSYSGPYEQYF,TGTGCCAGCAGTTACTCAGGACCCTACGAGCAGTACTTC
TRBV10-3,TRBJ1-5,NA,NA,CAISESGGPQPQHF,TGTGCCATCAGTGAGTCAGGGGGTCCTCAGCCCCAGCATTTT
TRBV5-1,TRBJ1-3,NA,NA,CASSPGTLRNTIYF,TGCGCCAGCAGCCCCGGGACTCTCCGAAACACCATATATTTT
TRBV30,TRBJ1-2,NA,TRBD1,CAWRDRDKYGYTF,TGTGCCTGGAGGGACAGGGATAAGTATGGCTACACCTTC
TRBV2,TRBJ1-5,NA,NA,CASSATNSNQPQHF,TGTGCCAGCAGTGCTACCAATAGCAATCAGCCCCAGCATTTT
TRBV2,TRBJ1-2,once,NA,CASSVEGLYGYTF,TGTGCCAGCAGTGTTGAGGGACTCTATGGCTACACCTTC
TRBV28,TRBJ1-4,NA,NA,CASSFRGTNEKLFF,TGTGCCAGCAGTTTTAGGGGAACTAATGAAAAACTGTTTTTT
TRBV4-3,TRBJ2-2,NA,NA,CASSQDRVAVGRTGELFF,TGCGCCAGCAGCCAAGATCGAGTGGCGGTCGGGCGCACCGGGGAGCTGTTTTTT
TRBV5-1,TRBJ2-2,NA,NA,CASSLEGRGQAGELFF,TGCGCCAGCAGCTTGGAGGGTAGAGGTCAGGCCGGGGAGCTGTTTTTT
TRBV18,TRBJ2-7,NA,TRBD2,CASSLGTSGAYEQYF,TGTGCCAGCTCACTTGGGACTAGCGGGGCCTACGAGCAGTACTTC
TRBV6-1,TRBJ2-3,NA,NA,CASSDPDTQYF,TGTGCCAGCAGTGACCCGGATACGCAGTATTTT
TRBV5-1,TRBJ2-7,NA,TRBD2,CASSLSSGGAYEQYF,TGCGCCAGCAGCTTGTCTAGCGGGGGGGCCTACGAGCAGTACTTC
TRBV2,TRBJ1-1,NA,NA,CASSGYMNTEAFF,TGTGCCAGCAGTGGGTATATGAACACTGAAGCTTTCTTT
TRBV4-1,TRBJ1-3,medium-sized,NA,CASSQGSQGRAGNTIYF,TGCGCCAGCAGCCAAGGTTCTCAGGGACGGGCTGGAAACACCATATATTTT
TRBV6-4,TRBJ1-2,NA,NA,CASSDTGYGYTF,TGTGCCAGCAGTGACACTGGCTATGGCTACACCTTC
TRBV2,TRBJ1-3,NA,NA,CASSEAHGGTGNTIYF,TGTGCCAGCAGTGAAGCGCACGGGGGCACTGGAAACACCATATATTTT
TRBV28,TRBJ1-5,NA,NA,CASKEGPYFQPQHF,TGTGCCAGCAAGGAGGGGCCTTATTTTCAGCCCCAGCATTTT
TRBV28,TRBJ2-4,NA,TRBD2,CASGLGPNIQYF,TGTGCCAGCGGACTAGGTCCAAACATTCAGTACTTC
TRBV19,TRBJ1-2,few,NA,CASRRQNYGYTF,TGTGCCAGTAGAAGACAGAACTATGGCTACACCTTC